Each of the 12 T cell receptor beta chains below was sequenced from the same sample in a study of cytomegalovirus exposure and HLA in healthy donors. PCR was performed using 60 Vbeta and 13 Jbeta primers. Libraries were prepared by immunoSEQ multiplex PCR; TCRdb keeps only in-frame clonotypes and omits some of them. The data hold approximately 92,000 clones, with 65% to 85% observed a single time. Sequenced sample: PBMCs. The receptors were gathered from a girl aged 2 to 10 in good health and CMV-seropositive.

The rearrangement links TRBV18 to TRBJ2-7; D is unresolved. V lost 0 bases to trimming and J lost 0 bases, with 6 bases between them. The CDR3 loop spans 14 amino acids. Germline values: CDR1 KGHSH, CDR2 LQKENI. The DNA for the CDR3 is TGTGCCAGCTCACCACCGCCGGGCTCCTACGAGCAGTACTTC. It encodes CASSPPPGSYEQYF.

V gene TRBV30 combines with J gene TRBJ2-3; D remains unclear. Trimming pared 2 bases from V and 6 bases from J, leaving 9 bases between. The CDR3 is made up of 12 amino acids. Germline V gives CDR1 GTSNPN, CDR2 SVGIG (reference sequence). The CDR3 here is CAWSPGSDTQYF. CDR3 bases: TGTGCCTGGAGTCCCGGGTCCGATACGCAGTATTTT.

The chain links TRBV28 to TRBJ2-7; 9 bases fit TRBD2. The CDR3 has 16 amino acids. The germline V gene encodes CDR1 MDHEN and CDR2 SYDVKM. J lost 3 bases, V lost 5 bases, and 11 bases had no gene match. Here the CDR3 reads CASSAAGTSKNYEQYF. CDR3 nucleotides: TGTGCCAGCAGTGCAGCCGGGACTAGCAAAAACTACGAGCAGTACTTC.

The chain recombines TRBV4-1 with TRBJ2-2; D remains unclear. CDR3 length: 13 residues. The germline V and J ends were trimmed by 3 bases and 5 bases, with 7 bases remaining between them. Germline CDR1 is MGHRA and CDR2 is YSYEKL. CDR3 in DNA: TGCGCCAGCAGCCAGAGATTGACCGGGGAGCTGTTTTTT. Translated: CASSQRLTGELFF.

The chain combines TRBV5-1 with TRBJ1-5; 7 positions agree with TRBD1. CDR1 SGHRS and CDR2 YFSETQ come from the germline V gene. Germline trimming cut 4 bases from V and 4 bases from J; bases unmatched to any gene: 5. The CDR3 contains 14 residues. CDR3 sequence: CASSEGGPNQPQHF. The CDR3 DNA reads TGCGCCAGCAGCGAAGGGGGCCCTAATCAGCCCCAGCATTTT.

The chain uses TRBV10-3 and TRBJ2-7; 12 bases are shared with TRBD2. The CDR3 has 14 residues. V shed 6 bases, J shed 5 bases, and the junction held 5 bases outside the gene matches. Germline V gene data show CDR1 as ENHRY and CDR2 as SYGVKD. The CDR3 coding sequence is TGTGCCATCAGGGGGACTAGCGGGTTAGACGAGCAGTACTTC. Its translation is CAIRGTSGLDEQYF.

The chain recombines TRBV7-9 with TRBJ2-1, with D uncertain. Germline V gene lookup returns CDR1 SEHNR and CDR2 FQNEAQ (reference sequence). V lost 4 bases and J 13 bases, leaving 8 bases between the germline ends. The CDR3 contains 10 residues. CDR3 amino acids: CASSSTDQFF. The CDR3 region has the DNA TGTGCCAGCAGCTCAACAGATCAGTTCTTC.

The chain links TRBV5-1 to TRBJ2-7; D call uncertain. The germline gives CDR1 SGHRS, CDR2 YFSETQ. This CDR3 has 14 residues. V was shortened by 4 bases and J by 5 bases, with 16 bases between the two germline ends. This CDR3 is CASSPPMKRNEQYF. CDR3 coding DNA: TGCGCCAGCAGCCCCCCCATGAAGCGCAACGAGCAGTACTTC.

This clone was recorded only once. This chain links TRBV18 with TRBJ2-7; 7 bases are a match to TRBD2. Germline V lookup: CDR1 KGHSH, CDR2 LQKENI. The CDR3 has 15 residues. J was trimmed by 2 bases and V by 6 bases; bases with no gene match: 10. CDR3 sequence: CASSQVLGLPYEQYF. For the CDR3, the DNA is TGTGCCAGCTCCCAGGTATTGGGACTACCCTACGAGCAGTACTTC.

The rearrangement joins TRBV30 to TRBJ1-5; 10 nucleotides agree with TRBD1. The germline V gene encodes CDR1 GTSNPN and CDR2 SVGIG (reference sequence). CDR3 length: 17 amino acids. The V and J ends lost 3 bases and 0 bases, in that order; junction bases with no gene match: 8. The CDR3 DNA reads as TGTGCCTGGAGCCCCGGGACAGGGGATAATAGCAATCAGCCCCAGCATTTT. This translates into CAWSPGTGDNSNQPQHF.

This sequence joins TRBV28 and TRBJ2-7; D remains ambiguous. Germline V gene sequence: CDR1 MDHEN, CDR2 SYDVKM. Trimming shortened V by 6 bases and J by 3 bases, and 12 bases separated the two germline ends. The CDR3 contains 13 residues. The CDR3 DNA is TGTGCCAGCAGGCCCAGTTCCCGCTACGAGCAGTACTTC. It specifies CASRPSSRYEQYF.

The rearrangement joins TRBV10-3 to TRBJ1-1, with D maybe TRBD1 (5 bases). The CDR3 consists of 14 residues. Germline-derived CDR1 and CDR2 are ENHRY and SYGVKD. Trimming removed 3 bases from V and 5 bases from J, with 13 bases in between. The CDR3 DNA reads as TGTGCCATCAGTGATTGGGGGGGTCGGACTGAAGCTTTCTTT. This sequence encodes CAISDWGGRTEAFF.